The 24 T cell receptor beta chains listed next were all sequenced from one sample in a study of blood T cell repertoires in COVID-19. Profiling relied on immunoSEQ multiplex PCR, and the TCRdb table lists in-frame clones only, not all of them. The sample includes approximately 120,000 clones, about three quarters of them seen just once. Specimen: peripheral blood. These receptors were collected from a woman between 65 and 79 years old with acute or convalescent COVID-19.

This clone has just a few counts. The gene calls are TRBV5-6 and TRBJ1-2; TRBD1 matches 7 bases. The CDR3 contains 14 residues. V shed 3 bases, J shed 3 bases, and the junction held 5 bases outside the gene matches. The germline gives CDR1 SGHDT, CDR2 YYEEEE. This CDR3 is CASSWDSPYYGYTF. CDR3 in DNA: TGTGCCAGCAGCTGGGACAGCCCGTACTATGGCTACACCTTC.

The CDR3 is CASSVRSSTDSPLHF. Here the CDR3 DNA reads TGTGCCAGCAGTGTGCGTTCCTCAACCGATTCACCCCTCCACTTT. V and J are TRBV2 and TRBJ1-6, with no clear D. This CDR3 is 15 amino acids long. V dropped 4 bases and J dropped 8 bases, with 15 bases sitting between them. CDR1 and CDR2 from the germline V gene are SNHLY and FYNNEI.

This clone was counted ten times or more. The CDR3 DNA is TGTGCCAGCAGCCGACAATGGAACACTGAAGCTTTCTTT. Protein: CASSRQWNTEAFF. The genes are TRBV28 and TRBJ1-1; D ambiguous. The CDR3 has 13 residues. Trimming left V 6 bases short and J 1 base short, with 9 bases between. Germline assignment: CDR1 MDHEN and CDR2 SYDVKM.

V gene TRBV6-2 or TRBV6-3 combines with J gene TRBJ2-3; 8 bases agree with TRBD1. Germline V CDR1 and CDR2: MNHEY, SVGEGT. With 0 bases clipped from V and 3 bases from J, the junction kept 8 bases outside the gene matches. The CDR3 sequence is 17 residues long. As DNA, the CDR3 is TGTGCCAGCAGTTACTCGCCAGGGGGCGATACTACAGATACGCAGTATTTT. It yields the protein CASSYSPGGDTTDTQYF.

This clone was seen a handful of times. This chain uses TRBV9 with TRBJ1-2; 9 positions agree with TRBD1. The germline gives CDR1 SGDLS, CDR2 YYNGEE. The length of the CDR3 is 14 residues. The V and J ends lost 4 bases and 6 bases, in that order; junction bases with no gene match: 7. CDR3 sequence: CASSTEDRGDGYTF. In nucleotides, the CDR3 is TGTGCCAGCAGCACCGAGGACAGGGGTGATGGCTACACCTTC. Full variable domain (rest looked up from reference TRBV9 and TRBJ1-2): DSGVTQTPKHLITATGQRVTLRCSPRSGDLSVYWYQQSLDQGLQFLIQYYNGEERAKGNILERFSAQQFPDLHSELNLSSLELGDSALYFCASSTEDRGDGYTFGSGTRLTVV.

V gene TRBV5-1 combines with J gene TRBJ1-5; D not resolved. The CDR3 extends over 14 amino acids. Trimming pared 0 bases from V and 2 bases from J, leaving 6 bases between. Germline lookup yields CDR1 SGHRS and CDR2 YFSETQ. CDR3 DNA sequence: TGCGCCAGCAGCTTGGGTGGAGGCAATCAGCCCCAGCATTTT. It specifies CASSLGGGNQPQHF.

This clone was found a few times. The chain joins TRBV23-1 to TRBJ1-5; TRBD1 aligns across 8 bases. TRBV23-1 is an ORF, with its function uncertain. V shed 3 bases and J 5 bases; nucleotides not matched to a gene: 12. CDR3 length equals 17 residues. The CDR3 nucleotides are TGCGCCAGCAGTCATCCCGGCAGGGGGCGAAAGGATCAGCCCCAGCATTTT. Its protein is CASSHPGRGRKDQPQHF.

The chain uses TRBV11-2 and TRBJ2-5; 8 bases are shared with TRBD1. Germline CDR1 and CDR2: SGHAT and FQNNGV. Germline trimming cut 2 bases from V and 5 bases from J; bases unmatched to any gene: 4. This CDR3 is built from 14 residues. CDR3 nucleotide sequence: TGTGCCAGCAGCTTATCAGGGGGCAGGGAGACCCAGTACTTC. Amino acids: CASSLSGGRETQYF.

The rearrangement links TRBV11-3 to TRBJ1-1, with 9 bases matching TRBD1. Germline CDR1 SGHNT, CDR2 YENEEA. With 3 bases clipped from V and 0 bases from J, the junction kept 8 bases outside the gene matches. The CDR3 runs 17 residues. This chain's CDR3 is CASSLTGGYRMNTEAFF. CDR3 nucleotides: TGTGCCAGCAGCTTGACAGGGGGTTACCGCATGAACACTGAAGCTTTCTTT. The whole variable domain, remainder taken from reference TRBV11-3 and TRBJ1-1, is EAGVVQSPRYKIIEKKQPVAFWCNPISGHNTLYWYLQNLGQGPELLIRYENEEAVDDSQLPKDRFSAERLKGVDSTLKIQPAELGDSAVYLCASSLTGGYRMNTEAFFGQGTRLTVV.

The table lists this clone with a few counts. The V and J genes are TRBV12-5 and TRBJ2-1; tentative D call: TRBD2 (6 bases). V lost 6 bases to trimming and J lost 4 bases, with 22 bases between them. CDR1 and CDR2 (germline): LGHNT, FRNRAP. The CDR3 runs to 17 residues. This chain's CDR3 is CASGTAAGLARYNEQFF. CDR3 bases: TGTGCTAGTGGGACGGCGGCCGGGCTAGCGAGATACAATGAGCAGTTCTTC.

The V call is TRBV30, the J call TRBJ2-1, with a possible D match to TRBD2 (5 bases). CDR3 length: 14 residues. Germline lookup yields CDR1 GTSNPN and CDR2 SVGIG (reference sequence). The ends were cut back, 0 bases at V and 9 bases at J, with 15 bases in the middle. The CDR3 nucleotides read TGTGCCTGGAGTGTAGTTCCCCTTGGGAGTGAGCAGTTCTTC. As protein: CAWSVVPLGSEQFF.

CDR3: CASSLVREQYF. The CDR3 DNA reads as TGTGCCAGCAGTTTAGTTCGCGAGCAGTACTTC. The chain uses TRBV28 and TRBJ2-7; D call uncertain. The CDR3 has 11 amino acids. Germline-derived CDR1 and CDR2 are MDHEN and SYDVKM. Trimming removed 2 bases at V and 6 bases at J, with 5 bases between.

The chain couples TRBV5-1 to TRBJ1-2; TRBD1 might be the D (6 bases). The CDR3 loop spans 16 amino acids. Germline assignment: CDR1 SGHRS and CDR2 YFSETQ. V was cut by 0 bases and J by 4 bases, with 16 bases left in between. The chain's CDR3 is CASSLEGSGAGYGYTF. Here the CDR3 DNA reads TGCGCCAGCAGCTTGGAGGGGTCAGGGGCCGGCTATGGCTACACCTTC.

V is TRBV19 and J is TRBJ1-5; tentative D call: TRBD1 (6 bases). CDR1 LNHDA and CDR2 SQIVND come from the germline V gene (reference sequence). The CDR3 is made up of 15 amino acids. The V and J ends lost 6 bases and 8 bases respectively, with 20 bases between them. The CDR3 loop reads CASSTDRWGGKPQHF. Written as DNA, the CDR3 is TGTGCCAGTAGCACGGACAGATGGGGTGGGAAGCCCCAGCATTTT.

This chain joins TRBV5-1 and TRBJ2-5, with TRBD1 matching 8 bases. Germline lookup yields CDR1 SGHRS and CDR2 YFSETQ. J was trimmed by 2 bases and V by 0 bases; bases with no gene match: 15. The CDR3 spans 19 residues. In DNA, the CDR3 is TGCGCCAGCAGCTTGGATAGCCAGCCAGGGGGCGGGGATCAAGAGACCCAGTACTTC. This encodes CASSLDSQPGGGDQETQYF. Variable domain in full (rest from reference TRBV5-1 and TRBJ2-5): KAGVTQTPRYLIKTRGQQVTLSCSPISGHRSVSWYQQTPGQGLQFLFEYFSETQRNKGNFPGRFSGRQFSNSRSEMNVSTLELGDSALYLCASSLDSQPGGGDQETQYFGPGTRLLVL.

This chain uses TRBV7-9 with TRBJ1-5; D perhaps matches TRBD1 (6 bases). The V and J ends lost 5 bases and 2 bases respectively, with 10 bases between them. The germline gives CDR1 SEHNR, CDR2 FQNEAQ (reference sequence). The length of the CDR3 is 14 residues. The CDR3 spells CASSPQGGNQPQHF. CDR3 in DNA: TGTGCCAGCAGCCCACAGGGTGGCAATCAGCCCCAGCATTTT.

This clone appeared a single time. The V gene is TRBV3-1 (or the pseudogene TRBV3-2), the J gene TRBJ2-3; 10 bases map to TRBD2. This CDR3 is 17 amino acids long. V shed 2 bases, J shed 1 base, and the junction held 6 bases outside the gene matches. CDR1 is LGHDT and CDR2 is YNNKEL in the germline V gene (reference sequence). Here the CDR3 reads CASSQRAGGLGTDTQYF. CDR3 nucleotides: TGTGCCAGCAGCCAACGAGCGGGAGGGCTTGGCACAGATACGCAGTATTTT.

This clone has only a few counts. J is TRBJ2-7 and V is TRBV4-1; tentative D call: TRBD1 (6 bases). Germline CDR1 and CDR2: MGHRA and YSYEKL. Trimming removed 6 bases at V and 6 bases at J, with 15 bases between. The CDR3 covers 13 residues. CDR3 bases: TGCGCCAGCAGGCATCACGACAGGCCCGAGCAGTACTTC. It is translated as CASRHHDRPEQYF.

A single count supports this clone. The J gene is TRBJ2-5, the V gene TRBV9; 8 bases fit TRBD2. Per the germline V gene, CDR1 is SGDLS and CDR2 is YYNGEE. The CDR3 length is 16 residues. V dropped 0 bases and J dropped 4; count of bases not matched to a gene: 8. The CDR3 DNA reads TGTGCCAGCAGCGTAGGGGGACTAGATGTGCGAGAGACCCAGTACTTC. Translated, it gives CASSVGGLDVRETQYF.

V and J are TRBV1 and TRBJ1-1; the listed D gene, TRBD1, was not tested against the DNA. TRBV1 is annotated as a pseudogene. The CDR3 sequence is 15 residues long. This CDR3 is CTSSRGDRVGFEAFF. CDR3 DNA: TGCACCAGCAGCCGAGGGGACAGGGTGGGGTTTGAAGCTTTCTTT.

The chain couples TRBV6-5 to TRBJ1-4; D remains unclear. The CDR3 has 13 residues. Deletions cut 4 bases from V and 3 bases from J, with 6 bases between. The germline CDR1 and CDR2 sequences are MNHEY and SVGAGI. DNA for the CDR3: TGTGCCAGCAGTTCCTTAGCTAATGAAAAACTGTTTTTT. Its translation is CASSSLANEKLFF.

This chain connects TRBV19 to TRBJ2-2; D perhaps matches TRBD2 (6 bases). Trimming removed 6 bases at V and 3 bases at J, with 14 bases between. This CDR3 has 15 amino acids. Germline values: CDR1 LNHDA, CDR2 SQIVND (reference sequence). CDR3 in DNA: TGTGCCAGTAGCCCTCGGGGGACCTACACCGGGGAGCTGTTTTTT. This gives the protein CASSPRGTYTGELFF.

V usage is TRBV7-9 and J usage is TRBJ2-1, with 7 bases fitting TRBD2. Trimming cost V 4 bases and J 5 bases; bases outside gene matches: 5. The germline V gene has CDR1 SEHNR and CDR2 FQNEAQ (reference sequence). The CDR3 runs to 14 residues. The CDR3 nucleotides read TGTGCCAGCAGCTCCCTAAGCGGGAACAATGAGCAGTTCTTC. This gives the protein CASSSLSGNNEQFF.

The CDR3 sequence: CASSEGQDNQPQHF. The CDR3 DNA reads TGCGCCAGCAGTGAGGGCCAGGATAATCAGCCCCAGCATTTT. The rearrangement joins TRBV10-2 to TRBJ1-5; D remains ambiguous. CDR3 size: 14 residues. V dropped 2 bases and J dropped 4 bases, with 9 bases sitting between them. The V gene's germline CDR1 is WSHSY and CDR2 SAAADI.